The 22 T cell receptor beta chains in this list originate from one sample, sequenced in a study of T cell responses to AZD1222 COVID-19 vaccine (dated by TCRdb to the early 2020s). Library method: the immunoSEQ multiplex PCR assay. TCRdb took over this immuneACCESS table, retaining in-frame rearrangements with V and J assigned. Such tables are incomplete; in checked studies, under half of the missing clones stem from an unresolved V gene, and the remainder is unexplained. The sample records about 150,000 clones, 94% of which are singletons. The ten largest account for 1.3% of the sample. Sample time point, as interpreted from the label and publication: baseline before first vaccination. The sample consisted of peripheral blood, taken on day 0 of AZD1222 vaccination. The receptors come from an adult in good health.

The chain combines TRBV7-2 with TRBJ1-1; D not resolved. Deletions cut 1 base from V and 8 bases from J, with 14 bases between. CDR3 length equals 14 residues. Germline V gene lookup returns CDR1 SGHTA and CDR2 FQGNSA. CDR3 in amino acids: CASSLDGHLGEAFF. CDR3 nucleotides: TGTGCCAGCAGCTTAGATGGGCATCTCGGAGAAGCTTTCTTT.

The chain is built from TRBV4-1 and TRBJ1-1, with 7 bases identical to TRBD1. With V trimmed by 3 bases and J by 4 bases, 8 bases remained unmatched. CDR1 and CDR2 (germline): MGHRA, YSYEKL. CDR3 length: 15 amino acids. This CDR3 is CASSHTGAGATEAFF. Here the CDR3 DNA reads TGCGCCAGCAGCCATACAGGGGCAGGGGCCACTGAAGCTTTCTTT.

The chain links TRBV19 to TRBJ1-2; D gene unclear. The germline V and J ends were trimmed by 1 base and 2 bases, with 11 bases remaining between them. The CDR3 spans 15 residues. Germline V lookup: CDR1 LNHDA, CDR2 SQIVND (reference sequence). In nucleotides, the CDR3 is TGTGCCAGTAGTATAGGATTCACGTTCAACTATGGCTACACCTTC. It yields the protein CASSIGFTFNYGYTF.

This clone is a singleton in its sample. DNA of the CDR3: TGCGCCAGCAGCCAAATGGGAGCAGGAGCCACAGATACGCAGTATTTT. Translated, it gives CASSQMGAGATDTQYF. This rearrangement joins TRBV4-1 to TRBJ2-3, with D maybe TRBD2 (5 bases). The CDR3 runs to 16 residues. With 2 bases removed from V and 2 bases from J, the gap between germline ends came to 14 bases. Per germline, CDR1 MGHRA and CDR2 YSYEKL.

Only one count was recorded for this clone. The genes are TRBV2 and TRBJ2-7, with D possibly being TRBD1 (5 bases). The CDR3 totals 14 residues. In germline, CDR1 is SNHLY, CDR2 FYNNEI. The V gene lost 6 bases and the J gene lost 0 bases, with 12 bases spanning the gap. The CDR3 here is CASRDTNFSYEQYV. CDR3 in DNA: TGTGCCAGCAGGGACACAAACTTCTCCTACGAGCAGTACGTC.

The rearrangement links TRBV9 to TRBJ2-1; the D gene is possibly TRBD2 (6 bases). V lost 0 bases and J lost 13, with 20 bases in between. Germline V lookup: CDR1 SGDLS, CDR2 YYNGEE. The CDR3 contains 15 residues. CDR3 bases: TGTGCCAGCAGCGTAGGTCTTCCCAGCGGGTTTTCTCAGTTCTTC. Translation: CASSVGLPSGFSQFF.

The chain recombines TRBV27 with TRBJ2-1; a possible D gene is TRBD2 (5 bases). The CDR3 is 14 amino acids. Germline assignment: CDR1 MNHEY and CDR2 SMNVEV (reference sequence). V shed 4 bases and J shed 9 bases, with 16 bases lying between them. DNA of the CDR3: TGTGCCAGCAGTTCACTAGTTCCCGGAGTTGAGCAGTTCTTC. It codes for CASSSLVPGVEQFF.

This clone was detected only once. This rearrangement joins TRBV5-1 to TRBJ1-4; possible D gene TRBD1, 6 bases. The CDR3 covers 14 residues. Trimming left V 5 bases short and J 0 bases short, with 8 bases between. Germline CDR1 and CDR2: SGHRS and YFSETQ. The CDR3 DNA reads TGCGCCAGCAGGGACAGCTCAACTAATGAAAAACTGTTTTTT. Amino acid sequence: CASRDSSTNEKLFF. Full variable domain (outside the CDR3, taken from reference TRBV5-1 and TRBJ1-4): KAGVTQTPRYLIKTRGQQVTLSCSPISGHRSVSWYQQTPGQGLQFLFEYFSETQRNKGNFPGRFSGRQFSNSRSEMNVSTLELGDSALYLCASRDSSTNEKLFFGSGTQLSVL.

J is TRBJ2-5 and V is TRBV3-1 (or the pseudogene TRBV3-2); 7 nucleotides agree with TRBD2. The CDR3 loop spans 14 amino acids. CDR1 is LGHDT and CDR2 is YNNKEL in the germline V gene (reference sequence). The ends lost 4 bases at V and 0 bases at J; junction bases unmatched: 2. CDR3 sequence (DNA): TGTGCCAGCAGCCGTAGCGGGTACCAAGAGACCCAGTACTTC. It translates to CASSRSGYQETQYF.

The chain couples TRBV5-1 to TRBJ2-1, with D possibly TRBD2 on 7 matching bases. The CDR3 runs to 14 residues. Between the trimmed V and J ends, which lost 6 bases and 7 bases, there was a span of 17 bases. The germline CDR1 and CDR2 sequences are SGHRS and YFSETQ. Here the CDR3 reads CASTKGEGYNEQFF. The CDR3 DNA follows: TGCGCCAGCACCAAGGGGGAGGGTTATAATGAGCAGTTCTTC.

V gene TRBV10-1 combines with J gene TRBJ1-1; D might be TRBD1 (5 bases). Trimming cost V 3 bases and J 1 base, with 15 bases left between them. CDR3 length: 16 amino acids. Germline V lookup: CDR1 WNHNN, CDR2 SYGVQD (reference sequence). This CDR3 is CASSDGSGVQNTEAFF. CDR3 sequence (DNA): TGCGCCAGCAGTGATGGATCGGGGGTACAGAACACTGAAGCTTTCTTT.

The chain carries TRBV18 and TRBJ2-7; D is perhaps TRBD2 (6 bases). V was clipped by 6 bases and J by 5 bases, with 14 bases between them. The V gene's germline CDR1 is KGHSH and CDR2 LQKENI. The CDR3 is 13 amino acids. The CDR3, as DNA: TGTGCCAGCTCGCCGGACGGGGGTAACGAGCAGTACGTC. The encoded protein is CASSPDGGNEQYV.

The V gene is TRBV16, the J gene TRBJ1-5, with D maybe TRBD1 (5 bases). The CDR3 runs to 13 residues. Germline CDR1 is KGHSY and CDR2 is FQNENV. V dropped 1 base and J dropped 13 bases, with 14 bases sitting between them. For the CDR3, the DNA is TGTGCCAGCAGCCAATACGCGGGGGAACAACAGCATTTT. It yields the protein CASSQYAGEQQHF.

Points on this clone: Sequence at one end of the junction differs from germline and may be a read error. The chain recombines TRBV6-1 with TRBJ2-3, with D possibly TRBD2 on 5 matching bases. The CDR3 is 14 amino acids. CDR1 is MNHNS, CDR2 SASEGT, per germline. The CDR3 sequence is CASSEAGWTLSGSF. The DNA for the CDR3 is TGTGCCAGCAGTGAAGCTGGATGGACCCTATCGGGGAGTTTT.

The chain carries TRBV7-9 and TRBJ1-1; 8 bases line up with TRBD1. From germline, CDR1 is SEHNR and CDR2 FQNEAQ (reference sequence). There are 17 residues in the CDR3. V was pared by 5 bases and J by 2 bases, with 13 bases of the junction left unmatched. CDR3: CASSPSEGTGANTEAFF. The DNA of the CDR3 is TGTGCCAGCAGCCCATCTGAAGGGACAGGCGCAAACACTGAAGCTTTCTTT.

The CDR3 here is CASSQGFQKGEKLFF. CDR3 in DNA: TGCGCCAGCAGCCAAGGGTTCCAAAAGGGGGAAAAACTGTTTTTT. The chain joins TRBV4-1 to TRBJ1-4, with D perhaps TRBD1 (5 bases). Germline loops: CDR1 MGHRA, CDR2 YSYEKL. Trimming removed 1 base at V and 8 bases at J, with 14 bases between. The CDR3 is 15 amino acids.

This chain uses TRBV4-1 with TRBJ1-5; D uncertain. The ends were cut back, 5 bases at V and 8 bases at J, with 16 bases in the middle. The length of the CDR3 is 14 residues. From germline, CDR1 is MGHRA and CDR2 YSYEKL. For the CDR3, the DNA is TGCGCCAGCAGCGAGGGTCCGGTTAGAAAGCCCCAGCATTTT. This codes for CASSEGPVRKPQHF.

The chain employs TRBV3-1 (or the pseudogene TRBV3-2) and TRBJ1-1; unclear D gene. CDR3 length: 14 amino acids. Trimming removed 0 bases at V and 1 base at J, with 6 bases between. The germline gives CDR1 LGHDT, CDR2 YNNKEL (reference sequence). CDR3 nucleotides: TGTGCCAGCAGCCAAGAACGTCCGAACACTGAAGCTTTCTTT. The encoded protein is CASSQERPNTEAFF.

This rearrangement joins TRBV7-2 to TRBJ1-5; D perhaps matches TRBD1 (6 bases). This CDR3 spans 17 amino acids. Germline CDR1 and CDR2: SGHTA and FQGNSA. V lost 1 base to trimming and J lost 1 base, with 14 bases between them. CDR3 sequence reads: CASSLGTGSLSNQPQHF. In DNA form, the CDR3 reads TGTGCCAGCAGCTTAGGTACAGGGTCGTTAAGCAATCAGCCCCAGCATTTT.

CDR3 bases: TGTGCCAGCAGTGAATCAGGGATGGGAAACACCATATATTTT. Translation gives CASSESGMGNTIYF. V usage is TRBV2 and J usage is TRBJ1-3; a possible D gene is TRBD1 (5 bases). This CDR3 spans 14 amino acids. V dropped 2 bases and J dropped 4 bases, with 9 bases sitting between them. In germline, CDR1 is SNHLY, CDR2 FYNNEI. Combining the CDR3 with reference TRBV2 and TRBJ1-3 gives the whole variable domain EPEVTQTPSHQVTQMGQEVILRCVPISNHLYFYWYRQILGQKVEFLVSFYNNEISEKSEIFDDQFSVERPDGSNFTLKIRSTKLEDSAMYFCASSESGMGNTIYFGEGSWLTVV.

V gene TRBV6-5 combines with J gene TRBJ1-1; D gene ambiguous. CDR1 is MNHEY and CDR2 is SVGAGI in the germline V gene. V lost 0 bases and J lost 11, with 13 bases in between. The CDR3 extends over 13 amino acids. The CDR3: CASSYSKLSRAFF. In DNA form, the CDR3 reads TGTGCCAGCAGTTACTCTAAGCTCTCACGGGCTTTCTTT.

The chain is built from TRBV3-1 (or the pseudogene TRBV3-2) and TRBJ2-3, with D hard to call. CDR1 and CDR2 (germline): LGHDT, YNNKEL (reference sequence). The ends were cut back, 0 bases at V and 3 bases at J, with 7 bases in the middle. CDR3 length: 14 residues. The CDR3 sequence: CASSQEGLTDTQYF. Written as DNA, the CDR3 is TGTGCCAGCAGCCAAGAGGGCCTTACAGATACGCAGTATTTT.